This is a list of T cell receptor beta chains from one sample in a study of siplizumab effects on memory and regulatory T cells. Sequencing used immunoSEQ multiplex PCR; TCRdb keeps in-frame clones, though not all of them. The sample yields 100,000 or so clones, roughly 94% seen once. The sample was non-Treg CD4+ T cells sorted from blood. These receptors were collected from a human donor in good health. The CDR3 runs from the conserved cysteine through the conserved F or W.

j_call v_call cdr3_aa
TRBJ2-7 TRBV18 CASSPMGSYEQYF
TRBJ2-7 TRBV7-2 CASSLEPSGRVHYEQYF
TRBJ2-1 TRBV11-2 CASSRTGGDYNEQFF
TRBJ2-1 TRBV7-3 CASSKQGFHEQFF
TRBJ1-2 TRBV9 CASSVAGGTHGYTF
TRBJ2-2 TRBV4-2 CASSQPSLAGYTGELFF
TRBJ2-1 TRBV9 CASSVGIRSGHEQFF
TRBJ2-7 TRBV7-2 CASSLGQVGTYEQYF
TRBJ1-5 TRBV27 CASSLGGGGNQPQHF
TRBJ2-1 TRBV7-9 CASSTRDSNEQFF
TRBJ1-3 TRBV27 CASSLSGNVRNTIYF
TRBJ2-7 TRBV4-1 CASSQVPSGEQYF
TRBJ2-1 TRBV6-1 CATRTSGFYNEQFF
TRBJ2-6 TRBV7-2 CASSLVSSSGANVLTF
TRBJ1-4 TRBV30 CAGNRDSEKLFF
TRBJ1-1 TRBV5-4 CASNPPGRQTEAFF
TRBJ1-2 TRBV6-5 CASSYSILGEVGYTF
TRBJ2-7 TRBV5-1 CASSLEAGPFGEQYF
TRBJ1-1 TRBV30 CAWRRRSKNTEAFF
TRBJ1-1 TRBV7-6 CASSLVVRGEAFF
TRBJ2-3 TRBV27 CASSNSAGRTDTQYF
TRBJ2-7 TRBV6-5 CASSRSYEQYF
TRBJ1-2 TRBV19 CASSIGTRKNYGYTF
TRBJ1-5 TRBV19 CASSIGASSNNQPQHF
TRBJ1-1 TRBV7-3 CASSRQGDSKAFF
TRBJ1-1 TRBV5-1 CASSLNPAGGNTEAFF
TRBJ2-7 TRBV27 CASSPPPGGLYEQYF
TRBJ1-4 TRBV5-1 CASRDSGQRNEKLFF
TRBJ2-1 TRBV7-9 CASSETRGRNEQFF
TRBJ2-7 TRBV5-1 CASSLIGGIYEQYF
TRBJ1-2 TRBV28 CASTSGQLYGYTF